The T cell receptor beta chain described here comes from a study of Graves' ophthalmopathy and Graves' hyperthyroidism. Researchers turned away patients with other autoimmune diseases, uncontrolled infections, pregnancy or lactation. This clonotype was picked up a small number of times. Its antigen remains unidentified. General observations from the study: Blood was where most expanded thyroid clonotypes above 0.001 frequency also turned up.

Germline V gives CDR1 MNHNS, CDR2 SASEGT. The CDR3 has 16 amino acids. Between the trimmed V and J ends, which lost 6 bases and 9 bases, there was a span of 27 bases. As the template, RNA transcripts were used to amplify TCR beta CDR3 regions. HTBI primers primed a first-round RT-PCR, and a second-round multiplex PCR followed. TCRdb called the multiplex PCR reads again in MiXCR, with one record for every CDR3 protein. The table includes 200,000 to 250,000 distinct CDR3 sequences, about 32% detected once. The sequence was collected from a man between 45 and 60 years old with Graves' ophthalmopathy. The material sequenced was peripheral blood. This chain connects TRBV6-1 to TRBJ2-7; possibly TRBD2 for D (6 bases). CDR3 sequence (DNA): TGTGCCAGCAGCCCCGCAAAGCGCGGGACCGGACTGGGGCAGTACTTC. This gives the protein CASSPAKRGTGLGQYF.